The 27 T cell receptor beta chains listed next were all sequenced from one sample in a study of CD8 T cells in Susac syndrome. Reverse transcription used about 0.45 to 1 ug RNA and random hexamers. A single record per CDR3 protein comes from TCRdb applying MiXCR to the immunoSEQ multiplex PCR reads. The sample shows 150,000 to 200,000 distinct CDR3 sequences, around 94% of them seen only once. The sequencing input was CD4+ T cells from PBMCs. These receptors were obtained from a human donor with multiple sclerosis.

The genes are TRBV30 and TRBJ2-7, with TRBD2 as a possible D gene (5 bases). Trimming pared 0 bases from V and 5 bases from J, leaving 14 bases between. Germline CDR1 reads GTSNPN; CDR2 reads SVGIG (reference sequence). CDR3 length equals 14 residues. The CDR3 is CAWSVLTRANEQYF. DNA of the CDR3: TGTGCCTGGAGTGTACTAACTAGAGCGAACGAGCAGTACTTC.

This clonotype was recorded only once. V usage is TRBV9 and J usage is TRBJ1-3; D is uncertain. CDR3 length: 16 amino acids. Germline V gene sequence: CDR1 SGDLS, CDR2 YYNGEE. V dropped 0 bases and J dropped 0 bases, with 10 bases sitting between them. As DNA, the CDR3 is TGTGCCAGCAGCGTAGCTAGCAGGTACTCTGGAAACACCATATATTTT. It translates to CASSVASRYSGNTIYF.

The chain links TRBV10-3 to TRBJ2-1; D not resolved. CDR1 and CDR2 from the germline V gene are ENHRY and SYGVKD. With 3 bases removed from V and 2 bases from J, the gap between germline ends came to 11 bases. CDR3 size: 15 residues. CDR3 in amino acids: CAISEMAATYNEQFF. CDR3 DNA sequence: TGTGCCATCAGTGAAATGGCGGCGACCTACAATGAGCAGTTCTTC.

V is TRBV7-6 and J is TRBJ1-5; D is possibly TRBD1 (5 bases). The V end was cut by 4 bases, the J end by 9 bases, with 19 bases between. This CDR3 is 15 amino acids long. Germline lookup yields CDR1 SGHVS and CDR2 FNYEAQ. The CDR3 region is CASSSSQGSSWPQHF. The DNA for the CDR3 is TGTGCCAGCAGCTCGTCTCAGGGTAGTTCTTGGCCCCAGCATTTT.

The chain links TRBV4-1 to TRBJ1-3; 11 bases align to TRBD1. Losses at the gene ends were 1 base for V and 7 bases for J; bases not matched to a gene: 0. CDR3 size: 14 residues. Germline loops: CDR1 MGHRA, CDR2 YSYEKL. The chain's CDR3 is CASSQGTGGNTIYF. CDR3 coding DNA: TGCGCCAGCAGCCAAGGGACAGGGGGCAACACCATATATTTT.

V usage is TRBV12-3 or TRBV12-4 and J usage is TRBJ1-5, with a weak D call TRBD1 (6 bases). The CDR3 has 15 amino acids. V was pared by 6 bases and J by 9 bases, with 21 bases between. The CDR3 loop reads CASRLSGHGDRPQHF. CDR3 bases: TGTGCCAGCAGGCTTTCGGGACACGGGGATCGGCCCCAGCATTTT.

This clonotype appeared a single time. V usage is TRBV30 and J usage is TRBJ1-4, with a tentative D call TRBD1 (5 bases). The germline gives CDR1 GTSNPN, CDR2 SVGIG (reference sequence). The CDR3 spans 13 residues. V gave up 3 bases and J gave up 8 bases, with 13 bases separating them. CDR3 nucleotide sequence: TGTGCCTGGAGAGTAGGGGAGCGAGAAAAACTGTTTTTT. It is translated as CAWRVGEREKLFF. Together with reference TRBV30 and TRBJ1-4, the CDR3 gives the full variable domain: SQTIHQWPATLVQPVGSPLSLECTVEGTSNPNLYWYRQAAGRGLQLLFYSVGIGQISSEVPQNLSASRPQDRQFILSSKKLLLSDSGFYLCAWRVGEREKLFFGSGTQLSVL.

V gene TRBV29-1 combines with J gene TRBJ1-5; tentative D call: TRBD1 (5 bases). The CDR3 contains 14 residues. V was clipped by 4 bases and J by 4 bases, with 14 bases between them. Germline CDR1 and CDR2: SQVTM and ANQGSEA. CDR3 amino acids: CSVASGDGNQPQHF. As DNA, the CDR3 is TGCAGCGTTGCATCCGGGGACGGGAATCAGCCCCAGCATTTT.

The chain is built from TRBV3-1 and TRBJ2-1; D may be TRBD1 (5 bases). Looked up from germline, CDR1 is LGHDT and CDR2 is YNNKEL (reference sequence). V dropped 0 bases and J dropped 4 bases, with 7 bases sitting between them. CDR3 length: 14 amino acids. CDR3 coding DNA: TGTGCCAGCAGCCAAGAGACAGTATACAATGAGCAGTTCTTC. The encoded protein is CASSQETVYNEQFF.

This sequence joins TRBV6-5 and TRBJ2-7; D is uncertain. Trimming took off 6 bases at V and 3 bases at J, with 12 bases between the two ends. The CDR3 extends over 13 amino acids. CDR1 and CDR2 (germline): MNHEY, SVGAGI. This chain's CDR3 is CASRRTVFYEQYF. As DNA, the CDR3 is TGTGCCAGCAGACGAACAGTCTTCTACGAGCAGTACTTC.

The chain employs TRBV10-3 and TRBJ2-5, with 8 bases fitting TRBD2. Germline loops: CDR1 ENHRY, CDR2 SYGVKD. V was clipped by 10 bases and J by 3 bases; unmatched bases: 16. The CDR3 runs 16 residues. For the CDR3, the DNA is TGTGCCAGCTCGGGAGGGCCGGGGAAGCTAAAAGAGACCCAGTACTTC. This translates into CASSGGPGKLKETQYF.

This clonotype was observed a single time. V usage is TRBV6-5 and J usage is TRBJ2-7; the D is unclear. CDR3 length equals 12 residues. Trimming cost V 11 bases and J 5 bases, with 16 bases left between them. The germline V gene has CDR1 MNHEY and CDR2 SVGAGI. In DNA, the CDR3 is TGTGCCTCCCTTAGACGAGAGGACGAGCAGTACTTC. This sequence encodes CASLRREDEQYF.

The chain carries TRBV30 and TRBJ1-1, with D possibly TRBD1 on 5 matching bases. V lost 8 bases and J 4 bases, leaving 11 bases between the germline ends. Looked up from germline, CDR1 is GTSNPN and CDR2 is SVGIG (reference sequence). There are 11 residues in the CDR3. CDR3 sequence (DNA): TGTGCCCACACAAGGGGCACTGAAGCTTTCTTT. It translates to CAHTRGTEAFF.

The genes are TRBV20-1 and TRBJ1-3, with D possibly matching TRBD1 (6 bases). The germline V and J ends were trimmed by 0 bases and 4 bases, with 13 bases remaining between them. Germline V CDR1 and CDR2: DFQATT, SNEGSKA (reference sequence). CDR3 size: 15 residues. The CDR3 nucleotides read TGCAGTGCTAGAGATCCACAGGGTGTCGGAAACACCATATATTTT. This gives the protein CSARDPQGVGNTIYF.

The chain has TRBV2 and TRBJ2-2, with D possibly being TRBD2 (6 bases). The CDR3 runs to 16 residues. With 7 bases removed from V and 1 base from J, the gap between germline ends came to 16 bases. CDR1 is SNHLY and CDR2 is FYNNEI in the germline V gene. The CDR3 reads CASNQQPAGNTGELFF. In DNA, the CDR3 is TGTGCCAGCAACCAGCAACCAGCGGGGAACACCGGGGAGCTGTTTTTT.

The chain couples TRBV5-4 to TRBJ2-7; 7 positions match TRBD2. From germline, CDR1 is SGHNT and CDR2 YYREEE (reference sequence). The ends lost 3 bases at V and 4 bases at J; junction bases unmatched: 13. This CDR3 spans 16 amino acids. The CDR3 sequence is CASSWGGTGKLYEQYF. DNA of the CDR3: TGTGCCAGCAGCTGGGGAGGGACTGGCAAGCTTTACGAGCAGTACTTC.

The chain carries TRBV7-2 and TRBJ2-7; D perhaps matches TRBD1 (5 bases). Trimming pared 5 bases from V and 4 bases from J, leaving 18 bases between. Germline CDR1 and CDR2: SGHTA and FQGNSA. The CDR3 is 15 residues long. CDR3 nucleotide sequence: TGTGCCAGCAGCCCCTTGGGCACAGGACCATACGAGCAGTACTTC. The encoded protein is CASSPLGTGPYEQYF.

The gene calls are TRBV5-1 and TRBJ2-5; TRBD1 aligns across 9 bases. This CDR3 spans 16 amino acids. Trimming cost V 0 bases and J 2 bases; bases outside gene matches: 5. From germline, CDR1 is SGHRS and CDR2 YFSETQ. The CDR3 region has the DNA TGCGCCAGCAGCTTGGGGGACAGGGTGAATCAAGAGACCCAGTACTTC. It is translated as CASSLGDRVNQETQYF. Looking up the rest from reference TRBV5-1 and TRBJ2-5 gives the full variable domain: KAGVTQTPRYLIKTRGQQVTLSCSPISGHRSVSWYQQTPGQGLQFLFEYFSETQRNKGNFPGRFSGRQFSNSRSEMNVSTLELGDSALYLCASSLGDRVNQETQYFGPGTRLLVL.

V and J are TRBV7-2 and TRBJ2-5; D might be TRBD1 or TRBD2, each matching 5 bases. CDR3 size: 14 residues. Germline-derived CDR1 and CDR2 are SGHTA and FQGNSA. With 5 bases removed from V and 4 bases from J, the gap between germline ends came to 14 bases. CDR3 bases: TGTGCCAGCAGCCGGACCAGGGAGAGAGAGACCCAGTACTTC. It codes for CASSRTRERETQYF. Combining the CDR3 with reference TRBV7-2 and TRBJ2-5 gives the whole variable domain GAGVSQSPSNKVTEKGKDVELRCDPISGHTALYWYRQSLGQGLEFLIYFQGNSAPDKSGLPSDRFSAERTGGSVSTLTIQRTQQEDSAVYLCASSRTRERETQYFGPGTRLLVL.

V is TRBV3-1 and J is TRBJ2-1; possibly TRBD2 for D (5 bases). Trimming removed 1 base at V and 8 bases at J, with 9 bases between. This CDR3 region has 13 residues. Germline CDR1 and CDR2: LGHDT and YNNKEL (reference sequence). DNA for the CDR3: TGTGCCAGCAGCCAAGGAGGGCTCGATGAGCAGTTCTTC. It specifies CASSQGGLDEQFF.

V gene TRBV27 combines with J gene TRBJ2-7; 11 nucleotides align to TRBD1. The germline V gene encodes CDR1 MNHEY and CDR2 SMNVEV (reference sequence). The CDR3 consists of 15 residues. The junction had 10 bases not matched to a gene; V was cut back by 5 bases and J by 7 bases. This CDR3 reads CASSPDRGRGMEQYF. As DNA, the CDR3 is TGTGCCAGCAGTCCGGACAGGGGGCGGGGGATGGAGCAGTACTTC.

The chain links TRBV20-1 to TRBJ1-1, with 8 bases matching TRBD1. The CDR3 is 16 residues long. V was pared by 6 bases and J by 1 base, with 13 bases of the junction left unmatched. The germline gives CDR1 DFQATT, CDR2 SNEGSKA (reference sequence). CDR3 sequence: CSADRAAGGRNTEAFF. Here the CDR3 DNA reads TGCAGTGCCGATAGGGCGGCAGGGGGCAGGAACACTGAAGCTTTCTTT.

The rearrangement joins TRBV19 to TRBJ1-4; D is unresolved. Germline V gives CDR1 LNHDA, CDR2 SQIVND (reference sequence). CDR3 length equals 10 residues. For the CDR3, the DNA is TGTGCAAGCCGACGGGAAAAACTGTTTTTT. Protein: CASRREKLFF.

The CDR3 loop reads CASSQEQGGAGETQYF. CDR3 DNA: TGTGCCAGCAGCCAAGAACAGGGGGGTGCAGGAGAGACCCAGTACTTC. This chain links TRBV3-1 with TRBJ2-5, with 8 nucleotides matching TRBD1. The CDR3 totals 16 residues. The junction had 7 bases not matched to a gene; V was cut back by 0 bases and J by 4 bases. CDR1 and CDR2 from the germline V gene are LGHDT and YNNKEL (reference sequence).

This sequence joins TRBV5-1 and TRBJ2-5, with D possibly TRBD1 on 6 matching bases. Germline V gives CDR1 SGHRS, CDR2 YFSETQ. The ends were cut back, 0 bases at V and 2 bases at J, with 11 bases in the middle. The CDR3 consists of 15 residues. The CDR3 DNA sequence: TGCGCCAGCAGCTTGGTTTCCCAGGGGCAAGAGACCCAGTACTTC. Protein sequence: CASSLVSQGQETQYF.

This clonotype occurred once. This chain uses TRBV27 with TRBJ2-3; no reliable D call. The CDR3 spans 14 residues. V lost 5 bases and J lost 1, with 10 bases in between. Germline V gene sequence: CDR1 MNHEY, CDR2 SMNVEV (reference sequence). The CDR3 nucleotides read TGTGCCAGCAGTCTGGCGTTCGGCACAGATACGCAGTATTTT. Protein product: CASSLAFGTDTQYF.

J is TRBJ2-1 and V is TRBV7-3, with 7 positions matching TRBD2. This CDR3 is 15 amino acids long. Germline CDR1 is SGHTA and CDR2 is FQGTGA. Trimming at V came to 5 bases and at J to 5 bases, leaving 9 bases not matched to a gene. The CDR3 sequence: CASSRPGTKNNEQFF. CDR3 sequence (DNA): TGTGCCAGCAGCCGACCCGGGACTAAGAACAATGAGCAGTTCTTC. Using reference TRBV7-3 and TRBJ2-1 for the parts outside the CDR3, the full variable domain is GAGVSQTPSNKVTEKGKYVELRCDPISGHTALYWYRQSLGQGPEFLIYFQGTGAADDSGLPNDRFFAVRPEGSVSTLKIQRTERGDSAVYLCASSRPGTKNNEQFFGPGTRLTVL.